Below are 6 T cell receptor beta chains sequenced from a single sample in a study of T-cell reconstitution after alpha-beta-depleted transplantation in children. Using unique molecular identifiers, the investigators prepared the TCRbeta library. TCRdb reanalysed the PCR reads using MiXCR and keeps one entry per CDR3 protein. The sample records fewer than 750,000 distinct CDR3 sequences, roughly 23% being singletons. The specimen comprised PBMCs, mostly from graft donor cells, sampled 360 days after TCRalphabeta/CD19-depleted stem cell transplant. The receptor set was obtained from a boy under three years old who had a stem cell transplant for acute myeloid leukemia, so the T cells may come from the graft donor.

The table lists this clonotype with a few counts. This chain connects TRBV4-1 to TRBJ2-1; perhaps TRBD1 as D (6 bases). CDR1 is MGHRA and CDR2 is YSYEKL in the germline V gene. V shed 0 bases and J shed 5 bases, with 14 bases lying between them. The CDR3 runs to 16 residues. CDR3 nucleotides: TGCGCCAGCAGCCAAGATAAGAGGGGGTCCGACAATGAGCAGTTCTTC. This gives the protein CASSQDKRGSDNEQFF.

This sequence joins TRBV7-2 and TRBJ2-7; D gene unclear. This CDR3 comprises 11 residues. Germline CDR1 SGHTA, CDR2 FQGNSA. Trimming took 2 bases from V and 9 from J, leaving 8 bases between them. The CDR3 DNA reads as TGTGCCAGCAGCTTAAAAGGTGGGCAGTACTTC. Encoded protein: CASSLKGGQYF.

This clonotype was observed a handful of times. The chain combines TRBV7-9 with TRBJ2-1; D may correspond to TRBD1 or TRBD2 (5 bases each). CDR1 and CDR2 from the germline V gene are SEHNR and FQNEAQ (reference sequence). The ends were cut back, 3 bases at V and 4 bases at J, with 19 bases in the middle. CDR3 length: 17 residues. The CDR3 protein is CASSFTWDRKRYNEQFF. In nucleotides, the CDR3 is TGTGCCAGCAGCTTCACCTGGGACCGTAAGCGATACAATGAGCAGTTCTTC.

The chain uses TRBV28 and TRBJ2-6; D not resolved. The CDR3 extends over 15 amino acids. Trimming stripped 10 bases from V and 0 bases from J, with 13 bases between. CDR1 is MDHEN and CDR2 is SYDVKM in the germline V gene. DNA of the CDR3: TGTGCCACCAAGGACGTTCGCTCTGGGGCCAACGTCCTGACTTTC. This translates into CATKDVRSGANVLTF.

The V and J genes are TRBV6-5 and TRBJ1-2, with TRBD1 identical over 12 bases. CDR1 MNHEY and CDR2 SVGAGI come from the germline V gene. V dropped 1 base and J dropped 0; count of bases not matched to a gene: 6. The CDR3 is 18 amino acids. CDR3 amino acids: CASSYLGTGGDTNYGYTF. The CDR3, as DNA: TGTGCCAGCAGTTACTTAGGGACAGGGGGCGATACTAACTATGGCTACACCTTC.

This clonotype has ten or more counts. V usage is TRBV25-1 and J usage is TRBJ1-1, with D perhaps matching TRBD1 (6 bases). V dropped 0 bases and J dropped 1 base, with 9 bases sitting between them. The CDR3 spans 15 residues. CDR1 is MGHDK and CDR2 is SYGVNS in the germline V gene. This CDR3 is CASSEYGGGNTEAFF. The CDR3 nucleotides read TGTGCCAGCAGTGAATATGGAGGGGGGAACACTGAAGCTTTCTTT.